This T cell receptor (beta chain) was recovered during a study of quantifying T cell responses using KT2 cells. In the study overall: RNA was reverse transcribed with TCR alpha and beta constant-region primers. The second PCR was a qPCR stopped at a predetermined fluorescence threshold. Study-wide points: The number of KT2 alpha and beta sequences was a linear function of input KT2 cells.

Concerning this clonotype: Its antigen is unidentified.

A single-stranded UMI oligo with SP2 sequence was ligated to cDNA 3' ends. An equimolar mix of RC1.1 and RC1.2 primed the beta chain across TRBC1 and TRBC2. MiXCR, run by TCRdb on the UMI-ligation and nested PCR reads, gives a single entry per CDR3 protein. The repertoire holds 60,000 or so distinct CDR3 sequences, about 12% seen once, with 9.4% in the top ten. Unfractionated PBMC were spiked with known numbers of KT2 clone cells. The CDR3 has 17 residues. Germline CDR1 SGHVS, CDR2 FQNEAQ. Germline trimming cut 11 bases from V and 5 bases from J; bases unmatched to any gene: 18. This rearrangement joins TRBV7-8 to TRBJ2-5; 12 bases match TRBD2. The receptor was derived from a human donor. The sequencing input was PBMCs spiked with cells of the T cell clone KT2. CDR3 amino acids: CASKGPGTSGRGETQYF. The CDR3 DNA follows: TGTGCCTCCAAGGGTCCCGGGACTAGCGGGCGGGGGGAGACCCAGTACTTC.